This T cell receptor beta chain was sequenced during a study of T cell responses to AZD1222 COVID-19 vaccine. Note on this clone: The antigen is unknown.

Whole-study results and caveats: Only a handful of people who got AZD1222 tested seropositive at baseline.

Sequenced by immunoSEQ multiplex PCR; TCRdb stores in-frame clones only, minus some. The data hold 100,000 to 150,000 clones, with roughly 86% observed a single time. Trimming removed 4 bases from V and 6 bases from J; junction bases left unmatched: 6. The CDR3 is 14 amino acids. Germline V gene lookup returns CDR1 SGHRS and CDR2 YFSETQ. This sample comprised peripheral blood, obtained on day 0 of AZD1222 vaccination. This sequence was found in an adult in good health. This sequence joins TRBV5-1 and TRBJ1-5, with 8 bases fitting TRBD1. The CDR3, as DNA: TGCGCCAGCAGCGTAGGACAGGGTGGTCAGCCCCAGCATTTT. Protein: CASSVGQGGQPQHF.